The 18 T cell receptor beta chains reported below all come from one sample, sequenced in a study of cytomegalovirus exposure and HLA in healthy donors (dated by TCRdb to about 2017). The method was the immunoSEQ multiplex PCR assay. For the multiplex PCR, a mixture combining 60 forward primers for TCR Vbeta segments and 13 reverse primers for TCR Jbeta segments was used. In its TCRdb copy, this immuneACCESS table keeps in-frame sequences only and misses some clones. Where compared with another copy, unresolved V genes explain less than half of these, and the others have no known cause. The sample table holds some 76,000 clones. The ten largest clones capture 2% to 3% of the sample. Sample: PBMCs. The receptor set was obtained from a female donor in good health and CMV-seropositive.

The chain couples TRBV6-1 to TRBJ1-3; weak D call: TRBD1 (5 bases). The CDR3 has 12 residues. V dropped 5 bases and J dropped 6 bases, with 8 bases sitting between them. CDR1 and CDR2 (germline): MNHNS, SASEGT. CDR3 protein: CASSNRQNTIYF. Written as DNA, the CDR3 is TGTGCCAGCAGTAACAGGCAAAACACCATATATTTT.

The gene calls are TRBV18 and TRBJ2-2; the D gene is possibly TRBD1 (6 bases). The CDR3 has 14 residues. Between the trimmed V and J ends, which lost 3 bases and 5 bases, there was a span of 10 bases. Germline V gene data show CDR1 as KGHSH and CDR2 as LQKENI. The CDR3 reads CASSPGQATGELFF. As DNA, the CDR3 is TGTGCCAGCTCACCGGGACAAGCTACCGGGGAGCTGTTTTTT.

The chain joins TRBV4-1 to TRBJ1-3, with D unresolved. In germline, CDR1 is MGHRA, CDR2 YSYEKL. The V and J ends lost 0 bases and 0 bases respectively, with 15 bases between them. The CDR3 loop spans 18 amino acids. The CDR3 loop is CASSQDKRGLSSGNTIYF. In DNA form, the CDR3 reads TGCGCCAGCAGCCAAGATAAACGAGGGTTGAGCTCTGGAAACACCATATATTTT.

The CDR3 region is CASSRTSGGTDTQYF. For the CDR3, the DNA is TGCGCCAGCAGCCGAACTAGCGGAGGCACAGATACGCAGTATTTT. V gene TRBV4-1 combines with J gene TRBJ2-3; 8 bases match TRBD2. Germline CDR1 MGHRA, CDR2 YSYEKL. With V trimmed by 4 bases and J by 1 base, 4 bases remained unmatched. The CDR3 has 15 amino acids.

The rearrangement uses TRBV4-1 and TRBJ2-1, with D tentatively TRBD1 (5 bases). This CDR3 contains 18 residues. Between the trimmed V and J ends, which lost 2 bases and 6 bases, there was a span of 23 bases. Germline assignment: CDR1 MGHRA and CDR2 YSYEKL. The CDR3: CASSQNRGAFQSPNEQFF. As DNA, the CDR3 is TGCGCCAGCAGCCAAAATCGTGGGGCTTTCCAATCCCCCAATGAGCAGTTCTTC.

The rearrangement links TRBV25-1 to TRBJ2-7; 7 bases match TRBD1. The V gene's germline CDR1 is MGHDK and CDR2 SYGVNS. The CDR3 totals 16 residues. With 5 bases clipped from V and 4 bases from J, the junction kept 14 bases outside the gene matches. The CDR3 DNA is TGTGCCAGCAGTCCAACAGGGGTAGGGCCTTCATACGAGCAGTACTTC. This encodes CASSPTGVGPSYEQYF.

The chain has TRBV28 and TRBJ2-7, with D possibly being TRBD2 (6 bases). Trimming pared 11 bases from V and 3 bases from J, leaving 20 bases between. The CDR3 extends over 14 amino acids. Germline lookup yields CDR1 MDHEN and CDR2 SYDVKM. The CDR3, as DNA: TGTGCCGCAGGCTCCGGGACTGTGATCTACGAGCAGTACTTC. Its protein product is CAAGSGTVIYEQYF.

The V and J genes are TRBV18 and TRBJ1-1; perhaps TRBD1 as D (5 bases). The length of the CDR3 is 14 residues. Germline CDR1 is KGHSH and CDR2 is LQKENI. V was pared by 4 bases and J by 0 bases, with 9 bases between. CDR3 DNA sequence: TGTGCCAGCTCACAAGGGGCGATGAACACTGAAGCTTTCTTT. Translated: CASSQGAMNTEAFF. The whole variable domain, remainder taken from reference TRBV18 and TRBJ1-1, is NAGVMQNPRHLVRRRGQEARLRCSPMKGHSHVYWYRQLPEEGLKFMVYLQKENIIDESGMPKERFSAEFPKEGPSILRIQQVVRGDSAAYFCASSQGAMNTEAFFGQGTRLTVV.

The V gene is TRBV27, the J gene TRBJ2-7; D perhaps matches TRBD1 (5 bases). Trimming left V 5 bases short and J 2 bases short, with 13 bases between. The CDR3 consists of 14 residues. The germline V gene encodes CDR1 MNHEY and CDR2 SMNVEV (reference sequence). CDR3: CASSPTGNPYEQYF. CDR3 DNA: TGTGCCAGCAGTCCTACAGGAAACCCCTACGAGCAGTACTTC.

This chain links TRBV9 with TRBJ2-7; no definite D call. Germline CDR1 and CDR2: SGDLS and YYNGEE. V was cut by 2 bases and J by 1 base, with 10 bases left in between. The length of the CDR3 is 14 residues. The CDR3 DNA reads as TGTGCCAGCAGCGTCTCACAGCTATCCTACGAGCAGTACTTC. Translation gives CASSVSQLSYEQYF.

The CDR3 DNA sequence: TGTGCCAGCAGTGAATCGCTAGCGGGGAGTTTGCCCTACGAGCAGTACTTC. Its protein is CASSESLAGSLPYEQYF. The chain has TRBV25-1 and TRBJ2-7, with TRBD2 matching 9 bases. The length of the CDR3 is 17 residues. J was trimmed by 2 bases and V by 1 base; bases with no gene match: 9. Germline CDR1 is MGHDK and CDR2 is SYGVNS.

This sequence joins TRBV28 and TRBJ1-3; a weak D match, TRBD1 (5 bases). The V end lost 5 bases, the J end lost 4 bases, and 9 bases lay between the germline ends. This CDR3 is built from 13 residues. Per germline, CDR1 MDHEN and CDR2 SYDVKM. The CDR3 sequence: CASSLHRGNTIYF. The CDR3 DNA is TGTGCCAGCAGTCTGCACAGGGGAAACACCATATATTTT. The full variable domain, completed using reference TRBV28 and TRBJ1-3, is DVKVTQSSRYLVKRTGEKVFLECVQDMDHENMFWYRQDPGLGLRLIYFSYDVKMKEKGDIPEGYSVSREKKERFSLILESASTNQTSMYLCASSLHRGNTIYFGEGSWLTVV.

J is TRBJ2-7 and V is TRBV6-5, with D possibly TRBD1 on 7 matching bases. This CDR3 spans 16 amino acids. The V gene's germline CDR1 is MNHEY and CDR2 SVGAGI. Trimming shortened V by 2 bases and J by 3 bases, and 17 bases separated the two germline ends. CDR3 bases: TGTGCCAGCAGTTACGGTGTGACAGGGCGGGACTACGAGCAGTACTTC. It codes for CASSYGVTGRDYEQYF.

The chain carries TRBV6-1 and TRBJ1-3, with a possible D match to TRBD1 (6 bases). The length of the CDR3 is 15 residues. Germline CDR1 reads MNHNS; CDR2 reads SASEGT. Trimming pared 6 bases from V and 0 bases from J, leaving 12 bases between. The CDR3 spells CASSATGSSGNTIYF. CDR3 in DNA: TGTGCCAGCAGCGCAACAGGGAGCTCTGGAAACACCATATATTTT.

The J gene is TRBJ2-1, the V gene TRBV5-8; D is undetermined. The ends were cut back, 4 bases at V and 3 bases at J, with 11 bases in the middle. The CDR3 is 14 amino acids. The germline V gene has CDR1 SGHTS and CDR2 YDEGEE. In DNA, the CDR3 is TGTGCCAGCAGCGGCGAGGAGTACTACAATGAGCAGTTCTTC. It is translated as CASSGEEYYNEQFF.

J is TRBJ2-2 and V is TRBV30, with D perhaps TRBD2 (6 bases). The ends were cut back, 1 base at V and 6 bases at J, with 18 bases in the middle. Germline CDR1 GTSNPN, CDR2 SVGIG (reference sequence). The CDR3 contains 16 residues. CDR3 loop: CAWSEMSGLRSGELFF. In DNA, the CDR3 is TGTGCCTGGAGTGAGATGAGCGGGCTGAGGTCCGGGGAGCTGTTTTTT.

CDR3 in DNA: TGTGCCAGCAGCTCCCTCTCCGTGGGGGGGACGAAGGAGACCCAGTACTTC. Its translation: CASSSLSVGGTKETQYF. V and J are TRBV7-9 and TRBJ2-5, with 7 bases aligning to TRBD2. Trimming removed 4 bases from V and 5 bases from J; junction bases left unmatched: 16. The CDR3 is 17 amino acids. Germline loops: CDR1 SEHNR, CDR2 FQNEAQ (reference sequence).

The chain joins TRBV6-1 to TRBJ2-1; 12 nucleotides line up with TRBD2. V was pared by 4 bases and J by 4 bases, with 2 bases of the junction left unmatched. The germline V gene encodes CDR1 MNHNS and CDR2 SASEGT. The CDR3 is made up of 15 amino acids. DNA of the CDR3: TGTGCCAGCAGTGGAACTAGCGGGAGGTACAATGAGCAGTTCTTC. It yields the protein CASSGTSGRYNEQFF.